This TCR beta chain stems from a study of blood T cell repertoires in COVID-19. TCRdb's copy holds only in-frame clones and misses some; the assay was immunoSEQ multiplex PCR. The sample carries around 440,000 clones, about 87% recorded once. The CDR3 consists of 14 residues. Germline V lookup: CDR1 SEHNR, CDR2 FQNEAQ (reference sequence). With 0 bases removed from V and 7 bases from J, the gap between germline ends came to 10 bases. Sequencing was performed on peripheral blood. The TCR originated in a woman aged 45 to 65 with COVID-19, enrolled during active disease. This chain uses TRBV7-9 with TRBJ1-5; D is undetermined. Here the CDR3 reads CASSLAAEGQPQHF. The CDR3 DNA follows: TGTGCCAGCAGCTTAGCGGCGGAGGGACAGCCCCAGCATTTT.